This T cell receptor (beta chain) was retrieved from a study of T cell clonotyping in hematopoietic cell transplantation. About this clone: Antigen unknown.

Generated by immunoSEQ multiplex PCR, the TCRdb table keeps only in-frame clones and is missing some. The sample consists of 13,000 to 15,000 clones, 90% to 95% of them appearing once. CDR1 and CDR2 from the germline V gene are MNHNS and SASEGT. The CDR3 extends over 16 amino acids. Trimming removed 2 bases from V and 0 bases from J, with 14 bases in between. Study-wide findings and caveats: Cells were unsorted, so CD4 and CD8 contributions were not separated. After transplant, recipient diversity fell while pathologically expanded clonotypes grew through day 180.

The chain has TRBV6-1 and TRBJ2-7; D is ambiguous. This TCR was sampled from a male patient aged 60-70 years who had an allogeneic stem cell transplant from an unrelated donor, so the T cells may come from the graft donor. Some clones in this sample may be carry-over from other donors' samples. The sequences come from PBMCs, collected 30 days after allogeneic stem cell transplant. This CDR3 is CASSEIRRRYSYEQYF. The CDR3 DNA sequence: TGTGCCAGCAGTGAAATTCGGAGAAGATACTCCTACGAGCAGTACTTC.